Here is one TCR beta chain with its context. The germline CDR1 and CDR2 sequences are KGHSH and LQKENI. This CDR3 has 13 amino acids. Trimming took off 6 bases at V and 2 bases at J, with 10 bases between the two ends. As handled by the study authors: Quantification of nucleated cells was approximated via reference gene primer amplification. Repertoires were generated with immunoSEQ multiplex PCR, while TCRdb's copy carries only in-frame clones and drops some. V and J calls and clone size follow that table, whereas D and trimming were derived from the DNA. The top ten hold more than 13% of the sample, which has roughly 110,000 clones, about 80% seen once. This specimen belongs to a study of blood T cell repertoires in COVID-19. The wider study: Italy, Spain and the United States were the sources of the convalescent and acute COVID-19 samples. Sources were T cells, B-cell-depleted T cells, or PBMCs; the material itself was cDNA or gDNA.

Sequenced material: peripheral blood. This TCR came from a woman aged 60-70 years with acute or convalescent COVID-19. This chain uses TRBV18 with TRBJ2-5, with D possibly TRBD1 on 6 matching bases. The CDR3 loop is CASSQGQQETQYF. The DNA for the CDR3 is TGTGCCAGCTCCCAAGGACAGCAAGAGACCCAGTACTTC.